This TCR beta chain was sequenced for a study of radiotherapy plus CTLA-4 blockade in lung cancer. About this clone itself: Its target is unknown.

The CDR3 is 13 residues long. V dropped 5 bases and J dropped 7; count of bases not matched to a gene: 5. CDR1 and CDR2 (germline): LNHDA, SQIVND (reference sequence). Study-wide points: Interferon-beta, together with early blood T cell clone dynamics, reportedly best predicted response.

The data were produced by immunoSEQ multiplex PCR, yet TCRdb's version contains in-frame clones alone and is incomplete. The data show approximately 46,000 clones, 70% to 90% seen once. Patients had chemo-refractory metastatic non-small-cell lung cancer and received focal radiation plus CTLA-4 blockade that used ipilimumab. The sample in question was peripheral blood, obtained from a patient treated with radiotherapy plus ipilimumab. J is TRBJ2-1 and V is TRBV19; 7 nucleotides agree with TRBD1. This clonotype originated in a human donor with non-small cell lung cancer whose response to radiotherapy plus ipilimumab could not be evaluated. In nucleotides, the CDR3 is TGTGCCAGTAGTTTCACAGGGGTGAATGAGCAGTTCTTC. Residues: CASSFTGVNEQFF.